The source of this T cell receptor (beta chain) is a study of blood T cells in healthy people across ages. General observations from the study: PBMCs were not sorted, which prevented a conclusive comparison of naive versus antigen-experienced cells. Long-lived donors had more naive CD4+ cells and higher diversity than aged donors.

Only a few counts were recorded for this clonotype. The antigen is undetermined. A minimum of 6 million PBMCs was isolated per sample. Sample-barcoded 5' priming and a J-beta primer mix drove a second PCR of about 6 to 11 cycles. Each TCR beta cDNA got a 12-nucleotide random molecular identifier. TCRdb passed the 5' RACE reads through MiXCR, listing each CDR3 protein once. The sample lists 1 million or so distinct CDR3 sequences, 40% to 45% occurring once. This TCR came from a woman in her sixties in good health. Material: blood.

CDR3 sequence reads: CASTSLPGLAGEDYEQYF. The CDR3 DNA follows: TGTGCCAGCACCTCATTACCGGGACTAGCGGGAGAGGACTACGAGCAGTACTTC. The chain has TRBV6-1 and TRBJ2-7; 14 bases are shared with TRBD2. This CDR3 contains 18 residues. The ends lost 7 bases at V and 3 bases at J; junction bases unmatched: 14. Germline V gives CDR1 MNHNS, CDR2 SASEGT.